The 7 T cell receptor beta chains given below trace back to one sample, sequenced in a study of T cells of healthy individuals. TCRdb fed the 5' RACE reads into MiXCR, producing one record per CDR3 protein. Of approximately 52,000 distinct CDR3 sequences listed, 14% to 15% were seen once; the top ten hold around 15%. All receptors come from a human donor in good health.

This clonotype was seen many times. This chain uses TRBV5-1 with TRBJ1-1; D is possibly TRBD1 (5 bases). V shed 4 bases and J shed 0 bases, with 10 bases lying between them. Germline assignment: CDR1 SGHRS and CDR2 YFSETQ. The CDR3 totals 14 residues. The CDR3 DNA sequence: TGCGCCAGCAGCCCCGACAGCCTGAACACTGAAGCTTTCTTT. It yields the protein CASSPDSLNTEAFF.

The chain links TRBV7-9 to TRBJ1-1; maybe TRBD1 (5 bases). The CDR3 loop spans 15 amino acids. Germline values: CDR1 SEHNR, CDR2 FQNEAQ (reference sequence). The V gene lost 3 bases and the J gene lost 1 base, with 12 bases spanning the gap. The CDR3 sequence: CASSLGQVGNTEAFF. CDR3 sequence (DNA): TGTGCCAGCAGCTTGGGGCAGGTCGGGAACACTGAAGCTTTCTTT. The full variable domain, in which reference TRBV7-9 and TRBJ1-1 provide the parts outside the CDR3, is DTGVSQNPRHKITKRGQNVTFRCDPISEHNRLYWYRQTLGQGPEFLTYFQNEAQLEKSRLLSDRFSAERPKGSFSTLEIQRTEQGDSAMYLCASSLGQVGNTEAFFGQGTRLTVV.

This clonotype was seen repeatedly, ten times or more. The rearrangement links TRBV11-2 to TRBJ2-4, with D unresolved. Trimming left V 8 bases short and J 6 bases short, with 11 bases between. The CDR3 sequence is 12 residues long. Germline V gene data show CDR1 as SGHAT and CDR2 as FQNNGV. The CDR3 is CASQQYGNIQYF. CDR3 coding DNA: TGTGCCAGCCAGCAATACGGAAACATTCAGTACTTC.

This clonotype has more than one count but fewer than ten. This rearrangement joins TRBV18 to TRBJ1-6, with D unclear. Looked up from germline, CDR1 is KGHSH and CDR2 is LQKENI. V gave up 3 bases and J gave up 7 bases, with 10 bases separating them. CDR3 size: 14 residues. The CDR3 here is CASSPKIGNSPLHF. The CDR3 nucleotides read TGTGCCAGCTCACCTAAAATTGGAAATTCACCCCTCCACTTT.

This clonotype was picked up a small number of times. V usage is TRBV7-2 and J usage is TRBJ2-1, with D unclear. Deletions cut 2 bases from V and 2 bases from J, with 10 bases between. Per germline, CDR1 SGHTA and CDR2 FQGNSA. The CDR3 spans 15 residues. DNA of the CDR3: TGTGCCAGCAGCTTACACTCTGGAACCTACAATGAGCAGTTCTTC. Its protein is CASSLHSGTYNEQFF.

Ten or more counts support this clonotype. The rearrangement joins TRBV7-2 to TRBJ2-2, with TRBD2 matching over 10 bases. The germline V gene has CDR1 SGHTA and CDR2 FQGNSA. The junction had 5 bases not matched to a gene; V was cut back by 6 bases and J by 10 bases. The CDR3 sequence is 13 residues long. CDR3 loop: CASSQAGGAELFF. The CDR3 region has the DNA TGTGCCAGCAGTCAAGCGGGGGGGGCGGAGCTGTTTTTT. The full variable domain, its missing parts supplied by reference TRBV7-2 and TRBJ2-2, is GAGVSQSPSNKVTEKGKDVELRCDPISGHTALYWYRQSLGQGLEFLIYFQGNSAPDKSGLPSDRFSAERTGGSVSTLTIQRTQQEDSAVYLCASSQAGGAELFFGEGSRLTVL.

As for this clonotype: Being one base from a much bigger clone, this may be a read error. The chain has TRBV27 and TRBJ2-7; a possible D gene is TRBD1 (6 bases). Germline V gene data show CDR1 as MNHEY and CDR2 as SMNVEV (reference sequence). Trimming pared 6 bases from V and 1 base from J, leaving 13 bases between. The CDR3 totals 14 residues. CDR3 nucleotides: TGTGCCAGCAGCCGCTTTGGACAGTCCTACGAGCAGTACTTC. This encodes CASSRFGQSYEQYF.